The clone carrying this T cell receptor (beta chain) has only a few counts. Its antigen is unknown. The data derive from a study of early T cells in non-severe SARS-CoV-2 infection. At the level of the study: Sequencing used unsorted whole-blood bulk RNA, so chains lack pairing. General study results and limits: Private and CD4 specificities were missed by VDJdb matching, skewed to anti-spike CD8.

Unique molecular identifiers (one per individual cDNA molecule) were attached. A single record per CDR3 protein comes from TCRdb applying MiXCR to the 5' RACE reads. The top ten clones hold roughly 3.1% of a sample with 80,000 or so distinct CDR3 sequences, approximately 12% of them seen once. The CDR3 length is 13 residues. Germline V gene data show CDR1 as MNHNY and CDR2 as SVGAGI (reference sequence). V was cut by 4 bases and J by 1 base, with 7 bases left in between. The sample was whole blood. The receptor was isolated from an adult who was a healthcare worker with PCR-confirmed SARS-CoV-2 infection or an uninfected control (not recorded which). This chain joins TRBV6-6 and TRBJ1-1; no firm D call. For the CDR3, the DNA is TGTGCCAGCAGTTCGGAGGGGAACACTGAAGCTTTCTTT. It codes for CASSSEGNTEAFF.